This record concerns one T cell receptor (beta chain) sequence. What it binds is not known. This sample was taken from a study of shared clonotypes between healthy human individuals. Overall study results and limits: Compared with clonotypes that all four donors shared, non-shared clonotypes had lower generation probabilities.

Donors comprised only Caucasian adults living in Nashville, Tennessee. The study separated CD4+ cells into CD45RA+ naive and CD45RA-negative memory subsets. Each subset's genomic DNA was shared equally among a number of immunoSEQ plates. Generated by immunoSEQ multiplex PCR, the TCRdb table keeps only in-frame clones and is missing some. The sample lists fewer than 850,000 clones, roughly 70% occurring once. The sequencing sample was made of memory CD4+ T cells sorted from blood. Subset defined: CD45RA-negative fraction. The origin of this receptor is a woman in her 30s in good health.

The CDR3 region is CASSLRGNNYEQYF. The DNA for the CDR3 is TGTGCCAGCAGTTTACGGGGAAATAACTACGAGCAGTACTTC. The gene calls are TRBV27 and TRBJ2-7; D perhaps matches TRBD2 (5 bases). CDR1 is MNHEY, CDR2 SMNVEV, per germline (reference sequence). The CDR3 has 14 residues. Trimming removed 2 bases from V and 3 bases from J, with 11 bases in between.